The 21 T cell receptor beta chains in this list originate from one sample, sequenced in a study of response to subunit inactivated influenza vaccine. TCRdb reprocessed the RT-PCR reads via MiXCR and lists one record per CDR3 protein. The sample has roughly 700,000 distinct CDR3 sequences; about 15% are singletons. Sequenced here: PBMCs from blood, sampled roughly 15 days before vaccination. The receptors here all came from a man aged 45-60 years who received an inactivated influenza vaccine.

The chain is built from TRBV15 and TRBJ2-2; the D is unclear. Trimming took 2 bases from V and 6 from J, leaving 7 bases between them. Per the germline V gene, CDR1 is LNHNV and CDR2 is YYDKDF (reference sequence). This CDR3 has 13 amino acids. The CDR3 DNA follows: TGTGCCACCAGCAGAACGGTTCCCGGGGAGCTGTTTTTT. Its protein is CATSRTVPGELFF.

There are many counts of this clonotype. This chain uses TRBV5-1 with TRBJ2-7; TRBD2 might be the D (6 bases). The CDR3 has 13 residues. Trimming shortened V by 4 bases and J by 3 bases, and 11 bases separated the two germline ends. Germline CDR1 and CDR2: SGHRS and YFSETQ. The DNA of the CDR3 is TGCGCCAGCAGCATTAGCGGTTACTACGAGCAGTACTTC. It encodes CASSISGYYEQYF.

This clonotype appeared a few times. The V and J genes are TRBV27 and TRBJ2-5; the match to TRBD2 covers 7 bases. Germline lookup yields CDR1 MNHEY and CDR2 SMNVEV (reference sequence). With V trimmed by 5 bases and J by 5 bases, 8 bases remained unmatched. The CDR3 length is 14 residues. CDR3 nucleotides: TGTGCCAGCAGTCGCCGGACTAGAGGCGAGACCCAGTACTTC. Its protein is CASSRRTRGETQYF.

The sample holds a few counts of this clonotype. The rearrangement links TRBV4-2 to TRBJ1-3, with D uncertain. This CDR3 spans 13 amino acids. Per germline, CDR1 LGHNA and CDR2 YNFKEQ. Trimming took 5 bases from V and 8 from J, leaving 13 bases between them. The CDR3 region is CASSAGHRDTIYF. In DNA form, the CDR3 reads TGTGCCAGCAGCGCCGGGCATAGGGACACCATATATTTT.

The chain recombines TRBV10-3 with TRBJ2-5; possibly TRBD2 for D (6 bases). The length of the CDR3 is 13 residues. CDR1 is ENHRY, CDR2 SYGVKD, per germline. The V gene lost 8 bases and the J gene lost 7 bases, with 17 bases spanning the gap. The CDR3 region is CAIGTGGEGTQYF. The CDR3 DNA follows: TGTGCCATCGGTACAGGAGGGGAAGGGACCCAGTACTTC.

This clonotype appeared many times. The genes are TRBV29-1 and TRBJ2-1; 9 nucleotides align to TRBD2. The V and J ends lost 0 bases and 3 bases, in that order; junction bases with no gene match: 6. This CDR3 contains 16 residues. Germline values: CDR1 SQVTM, CDR2 ANQGSEA. The CDR3 nucleotides read TGCAGCGTTGAAGATCAGCATAGCGGGAGCTACAATGAGCAGTTCTTC. This translates into CSVEDQHSGSYNEQFF.

This clonotype was recorded a few times. This chain links TRBV24-1 with TRBJ2-4, with TRBD2 matching 7 bases. V lost 3 bases, J lost 11 bases, and 0 bases stayed unmatched. CDR3 length: 11 amino acids. CDR1 and CDR2 (germline): KGHDR, SFDVKD. The CDR3 loop reads CATSDGLVQYF. CDR3 in DNA: TGTGCCACCAGTGATGGACTAGTTCAGTACTTC.

The CDR3: CSARAQGAVYEQYF. DNA for the CDR3: TGCAGTGCTAGAGCACAGGGGGCGGTCTACGAGCAGTACTTC. This sequence joins TRBV20-1 and TRBJ2-7; 9 positions agree with TRBD1. The CDR3 runs to 14 residues. Unmatched junction bases numbered 4, after V lost 1 base and J lost 3 bases. Germline V gene data show CDR1 as DFQATT and CDR2 as SNEGSKA (reference sequence).

The chain combines TRBV6-1 with TRBJ2-1; D might be TRBD1 (6 bases). The CDR3 covers 12 residues. The germline V gene has CDR1 MNHNS and CDR2 SASEGT. Trimming removed 6 bases at V and 8 bases at J, with 11 bases between. CDR3 DNA sequence: TGTGCCAGCAGAGAACAGGGCCATGAGCAGTTCTTC. Its protein product is CASREQGHEQFF.

In its sample, this clonotype was seen a few times. This chain links TRBV25-1 with TRBJ2-7, with a weak D call TRBD1 (5 bases). The V end lost 5 bases, the J end lost 2 bases, and 13 bases lay between the germline ends. The CDR3 covers 14 residues. From germline, CDR1 is MGHDK and CDR2 SYGVNS. CDR3: CASSKQESPYEQYF. The CDR3 nucleotides read TGTGCCAGCAGTAAACAGGAGTCCCCCTACGAGCAGTACTTC.

This clonotype was seen a few times. The rearrangement joins TRBV15 to TRBJ2-3; 12 bases match TRBD2. With 3 bases clipped from V and 4 bases from J, the junction kept 2 bases outside the gene matches. From germline, CDR1 is LNHNV and CDR2 YYDKDF (reference sequence). CDR3 length: 15 amino acids. DNA for the CDR3: TGTGCCACCAGCAGGACTAGCGGGAGAGCAGATACGCAGTATTTT. It specifies CATSRTSGRADTQYF. The full variable domain, completed using reference TRBV15 and TRBJ2-3, is DAMVIQNPRYQVTQFGKPVTLSCSQTLNHNVMYWYQQKSSQAPKLLFHYYDKDFNNEADTPDNFQSRRPNTSFCFLDIRSPGLGDTAMYLCATSRTSGRADTQYFGPGTRLTVL.

In this sample, this clonotype turned up a few times. V gene TRBV7-9 combines with J gene TRBJ1-2, with 8 positions matching TRBD1. The CDR3 covers 14 residues. The V segment lost 1 base and the J segment 6 bases; nucleotides outside the gene matches: 4. CDR1 SEHNR and CDR2 FQNEAQ come from the germline V gene (reference sequence). The CDR3 nucleotides read TGTGCCAGCAGCTTAGGACAGGGGATTCATGGCTACACCTTC. The encoded protein is CASSLGQGIHGYTF.

This clonotype appeared a few times. The chain couples TRBV6-4 to TRBJ2-3; the match to TRBD2 covers 9 bases. CDR1 MRHNA and CDR2 SNTAGT come from the germline V gene. The length of the CDR3 is 15 residues. After removal of 5 bases from V and 6 bases from J, the junction contained 9 bases not matched to a gene. The CDR3 protein is CASSISGLASDTQYF. CDR3 nucleotides: TGTGCCAGCAGTATCTCGGGACTAGCCTCGGATACGCAGTATTTT.

The chain links TRBV2 to TRBJ2-7; D is uncertain. Germline V gene sequence: CDR1 SNHLY, CDR2 FYNNEI. The V gene lost 2 bases and the J gene lost 1 base, with 3 bases spanning the gap. CDR3 length: 12 residues. DNA for the CDR3: TGTGCCAGCAGTGAATGGTCCTACGAGCAGTACTTC. It specifies CASSEWSYEQYF.

This clonotype was seen only a few times. The CDR3 sequence is CATSRAKGGYEQFF. The CDR3 DNA follows: TGTGCCACCAGCAGAGCGAAGGGGGGCTATGAGCAGTTCTTC. The chain couples TRBV15 to TRBJ2-1, with D possibly called TRBD1 or TRBD2 (6 bases each). CDR3 length: 14 amino acids. Germline assignment: CDR1 LNHNV and CDR2 YYDKDF (reference sequence). Trimming removed 1 base from V and 8 bases from J, with 12 bases in between.

V usage is TRBV18 and J usage is TRBJ2-7; TRBD1 matches at 9 bases. J was trimmed by 6 bases and V by 1 base; bases with no gene match: 4. CDR3 length equals 14 residues. Germline lookup yields CDR1 KGHSH and CDR2 LQKENI. As DNA, the CDR3 is TGTGCCAGCTCACCACGTATGGGACAGGGCGAGCAGTACTTC. It encodes CASSPRMGQGEQYF.

This clonotype has only a few counts. The chain combines TRBV28 with TRBJ2-1; 7 nucleotides line up with TRBD1. Germline-derived CDR1 and CDR2 are MDHEN and SYDVKM. The CDR3 extends over 15 amino acids. After removal of 5 bases from V and 5 bases from J, the junction contained 9 bases not matched to a gene. CDR3 coding DNA: TGTGCCAGCAGTCTCTCAGGGGGACAGAACAATGAGCAGTTCTTC. Encoded protein: CASSLSGGQNNEQFF. Drawing the rest from reference TRBV28 and TRBJ2-1, the complete variable domain is DVKVTQSSRYLVKRTGEKVFLECVQDMDHENMFWYRQDPGLGLRLIYFSYDVKMKEKGDIPEGYSVSREKKERFSLILESASTNQTSMYLCASSLSGGQNNEQFFGPGTRLTVL.

This clonotype has a handful of counts. V is TRBV12-3 or TRBV12-4 and J is TRBJ2-2; TRBD1 aligns across 11 bases. There are 15 residues in the CDR3. Trimming took 6 bases from V and 4 from J; bases not matched to a gene: 4. The CDR3 DNA is TGTGCCAGCAGAGGGACAGGGGGGTCCACCGGGGAGCTGTTTTTT. It yields the protein CASRGTGGSTGELFF.

The rearrangement joins TRBV5-1 to TRBJ2-1, with 7 bases that match TRBD2. The CDR3 extends over 14 amino acids. Germline CDR1 SGHRS, CDR2 YFSETQ. The J segment lost 8 bases and the V segment lost 4 bases, leaving 9 bases of the junction unmatched. Here the CDR3 reads CASSGAHAGDEQFF. CDR3 in DNA: TGCGCCAGCAGCGGAGCTCATGCGGGGGATGAGCAGTTCTTC.

The chain links TRBV20-1 to TRBJ2-1; TRBD1 aligns across 8 bases. The germline V gene has CDR1 DFQATT and CDR2 SNEGSKA (reference sequence). V shed 4 bases, J shed 3 bases, and the junction held 5 bases outside the gene matches. The CDR3 consists of 14 residues. The CDR3 sequence is CSATDRGFYNEQFF. The CDR3, as DNA: TGCAGTGCTACCGACAGGGGTTTCTACAATGAGCAGTTCTTC.

This clonotype was counted only a few times. The chain links TRBV20-1 to TRBJ2-4; no clear D gene. V was pared by 0 bases and J by 0 bases, with 12 bases between. This CDR3 comprises 16 residues. Germline CDR1 DFQATT, CDR2 SNEGSKA (reference sequence). DNA of the CDR3: TGCAGTGCTAGAGATTTGTGGCAGATAGCCAAAAACATTCAGTACTTC. This encodes CSARDLWQIAKNIQYF.